These T cell receptor beta chains were read from a single sample in a study of follicular helper T cells after annual influenza vaccination. The table came from immunoSEQ multiplex PCR; TCRdb's copy has only in-frame clones and leaves some out. The repertoire holds fewer than 8,000 clones, with around 75% as singletons. Sequencing was performed on CXCR5- memory CD4+ T cells sorted from blood, taken 7 days after influenza vaccination. The receptors derive from an adult who received the influenza vaccine. The CDR3 runs from the conserved cysteine through the conserved F or W. A D gene is named only where the DNA matches it firmly. A clone size is listed for some rows: how often the clone was seen (once, few, many), or a class if it is expanded.

v_call	clone_size	j_call	d_call	cdr3_length	cdr3_nt	cdr3_aa
TRBV5-1	-	TRBJ1-2	TRBD1	13	TGCGCCAGCAGCGCGACAGGGTACTATGGCTACACCTTC	CASSATGYYGYTF
TRBV25-1	few	TRBJ1-4	-	14	TGTGCCAGCAGTGAATGGGGGAACAATGAAAAACTGTTTTTT	CASSEWGNNEKLFF
TRBV6-6	-	TRBJ2-5	-	15	TGTGCCAGCGGGGGTCTCAATAGCTTCGCTGAGACCCAGTACTTC	CASGGLNSFAETQYF
TRBV11-3	-	TRBJ2-7	-	13	TGTGCCAGCAGCGCACCCCCCACCTACGAGCAGTACTTC	CASSAPPTYEQYF
TRBV19	-	TRBJ2-7	TRBD1	15	TGTGCCAGTAGTAACATGGGGACAGCGGCCTACGAGCAGTACTTC	CASSNMGTAAYEQYF
TRBV28	-	TRBJ2-1	-	15	TGTGCCAGCAGTTTTTTAGAGATAAGAGGGAATGAGCAGTTCTTC	CASSFLEIRGNEQFF
TRBV7-2	-	TRBJ2-5	-	13	TGTGCCAGCAGCACACTAGGTGTAGAGACCCAGTACTTC	CASSTLGVETQYF
TRBV6-5	-	TRBJ2-4	-	13	TGTGCCAGCAGTTACTCGGCTTCTAACATTCAGTACTTC	CASSYSASNIQYF
TRBV19	few	TRBJ2-7	-	13	TGTGCCAGCTCCTTGGACAGAACCTACGAGCAGTACTTC	CASSLDRTYEQYF
TRBV2	few	TRBJ1-2	-	12	TGTGCCAGCAGTGAAGAAGGGCATGGCTACACCTTC	CASSEEGHGYTF
TRBV13	-	TRBJ2-7	TRBD1	15	TGTGCCAGCAGCATCCGACAGGGGTACTTTGGGAAGCAGTACTTC	CASSIRQGYFGKQYF
TRBV4-3	-	TRBJ1-2	-	15	TGCGCCAGCAGCCAAGATTTATATAGGGGAATAGGCTACACCTTC	CASSQDLYRGIGYTF
TRBV2	-	TRBJ2-7	TRBD2	14	TGTGCCAGCAGTATAGCGGGGGGTCTGGGCGAGCAGTACTTC	CASSIAGGLGEQYF
TRBV30	-	TRBJ1-5	-	15	TGTGCCTGGAGTGTTACACGACGGGGCAATCAGCCCCAGCATTTT	CAWSVTRRGNQPQHF
TRBV20-1	-	TRBJ2-1	-	11	TGCAGTGCCCCAGGGTACAATGAGCAGTTCTTC	CSAPGYNEQFF
TRBV9	once	TRBJ2-5	-	15	TGTGCCAGCAGCGTAGGAGTCTGGGGACAAGAGACCCAGTACTTC	CASSVGVWGQETQYF
TRBV5-4	-	TRBJ2-1	-	13	TGTGCCAGCAGCCTGACCGAATACAATGAGCAGTTCTTC	CASSLTEYNEQFF
TRBV6-4	-	TRBJ1-4	TRBD1	18	TGTGCCAGCAGTGACCCCACCTTGGGGAGGGGGCGTAATGAAAAACTGTTTTTT	CASSDPTLGRGRNEKLFF